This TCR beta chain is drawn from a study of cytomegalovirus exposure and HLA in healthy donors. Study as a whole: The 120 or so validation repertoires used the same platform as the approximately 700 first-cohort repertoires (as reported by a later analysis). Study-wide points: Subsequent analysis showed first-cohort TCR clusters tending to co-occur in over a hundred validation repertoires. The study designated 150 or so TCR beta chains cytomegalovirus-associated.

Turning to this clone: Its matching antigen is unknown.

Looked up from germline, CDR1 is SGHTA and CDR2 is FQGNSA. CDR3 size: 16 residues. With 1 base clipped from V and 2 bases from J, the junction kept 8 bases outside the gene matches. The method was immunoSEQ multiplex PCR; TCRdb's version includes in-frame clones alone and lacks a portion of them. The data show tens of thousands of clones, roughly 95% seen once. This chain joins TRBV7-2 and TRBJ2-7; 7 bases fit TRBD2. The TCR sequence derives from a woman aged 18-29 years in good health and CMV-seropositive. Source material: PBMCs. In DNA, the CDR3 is TGTGCCAGCAGCTTAGGGGGCCTAGCGGTCCCCTACGAGCAGTACTTC. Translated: CASSLGGLAVPYEQYF.